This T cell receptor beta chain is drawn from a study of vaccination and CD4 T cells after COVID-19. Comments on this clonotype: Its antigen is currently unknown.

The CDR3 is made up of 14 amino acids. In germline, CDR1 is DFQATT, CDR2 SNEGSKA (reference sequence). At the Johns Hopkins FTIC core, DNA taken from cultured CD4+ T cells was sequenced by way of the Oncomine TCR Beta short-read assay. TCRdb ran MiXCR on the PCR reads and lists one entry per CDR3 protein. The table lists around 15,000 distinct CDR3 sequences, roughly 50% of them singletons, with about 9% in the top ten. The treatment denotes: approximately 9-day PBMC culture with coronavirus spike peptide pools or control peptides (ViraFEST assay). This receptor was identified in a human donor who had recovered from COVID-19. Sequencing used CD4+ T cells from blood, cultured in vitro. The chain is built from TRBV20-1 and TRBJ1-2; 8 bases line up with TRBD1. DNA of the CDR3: TGCAGGATTCCGGGACAGGCAGATAACTATGGCTACACCTTC. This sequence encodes CRIPGQADNYGYTF.